The T cell receptor (beta chain) under discussion was sequenced for a study of radiation and T cells in renal cell carcinoma. The CDR3 extends over 15 amino acids. V was pared by 6 bases and J by 0 bases, with 15 bases between. Looked up from germline, CDR1 is MNHEY and CDR2 is SVGAGI. Study-wide points: Without pretreatment biopsies, baseline tumor clonotype presence was undetermined. Top tumor clonotypes rose in blood 2 weeks post-radiation, then contracted.

Documented time point: blood 4 weeks post-SBRT, at nephrectomy. Treatment in this sample: 15 Gy SBRT to primary tumor, nephrectomy 4 weeks later. Nephrectomy followed 15 Gy stereotactic body radiation by 4 weeks. The tumor was a clear cell renal cell carcinoma. Of note for this clone: Its antigen remains unknown.

The protocol was immunoSEQ multiplex PCR, while the TCRdb copy is restricted to in-frame clones and leaves out a portion. The sample holds over 90,000 clones, approximately 82% seen once. V usage is TRBV6-5 and J usage is TRBJ2-7; D unresolved. Specimen: blood, collected from a patient whose treatment included radiotherapy and nephrectomy. The receptor was derived from a man aged 60-69 years with renal cell carcinoma. The DNA of the CDR3 is TGTGCCAGCAGGGGCGCCAGGATCTTCTCCTACGAGCAGTACTTC. Protein product: CASRGARIFSYEQYF.